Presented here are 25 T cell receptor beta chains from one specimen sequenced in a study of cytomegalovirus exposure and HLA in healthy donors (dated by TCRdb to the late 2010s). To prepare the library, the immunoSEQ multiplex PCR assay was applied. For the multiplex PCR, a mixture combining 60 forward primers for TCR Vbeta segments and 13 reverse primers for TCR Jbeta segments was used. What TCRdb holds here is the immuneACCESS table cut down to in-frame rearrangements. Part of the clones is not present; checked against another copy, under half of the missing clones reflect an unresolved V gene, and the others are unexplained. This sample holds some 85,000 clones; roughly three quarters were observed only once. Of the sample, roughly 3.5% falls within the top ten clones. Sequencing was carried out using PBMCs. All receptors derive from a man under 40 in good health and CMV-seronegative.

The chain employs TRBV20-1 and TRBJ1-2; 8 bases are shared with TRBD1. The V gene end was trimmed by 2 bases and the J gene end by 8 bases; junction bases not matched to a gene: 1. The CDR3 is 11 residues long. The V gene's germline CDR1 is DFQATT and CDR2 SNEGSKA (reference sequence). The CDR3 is CSARQGAGYTF. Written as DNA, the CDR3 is TGCAGTGCTAGACAGGGGGCAGGCTACACCTTC.

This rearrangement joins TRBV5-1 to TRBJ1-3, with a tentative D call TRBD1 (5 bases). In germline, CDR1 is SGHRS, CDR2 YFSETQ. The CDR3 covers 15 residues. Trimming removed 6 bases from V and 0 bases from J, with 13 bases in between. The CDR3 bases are TGCGCCAGCACCCTTGGTGGGGCCTCTGGAAACACCATATATTTT. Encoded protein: CASTLGGASGNTIYF. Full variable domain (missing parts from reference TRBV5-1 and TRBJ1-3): KAGVTQTPRYLIKTRGQQVTLSCSPISGHRSVSWYQQTPGQGLQFLFEYFSETQRNKGNFPGRFSGRQFSNSRSEMNVSTLELGDSALYLCASTLGGASGNTIYFGEGSWLTVV.

The CDR3 sequence is CASSLLPRTDYGYTF. The CDR3 DNA is TGTGCCAGCAGCTTGCTCCCCAGGACAGACTATGGCTACACCTTC. The rearrangement joins TRBV5-4 to TRBJ1-2; D perhaps matches TRBD1 (6 bases). The V gene lost 1 base and the J gene lost 3 bases, with 13 bases spanning the gap. The CDR3 totals 15 residues. The germline V gene encodes CDR1 SGHNT and CDR2 YYREEE (reference sequence).

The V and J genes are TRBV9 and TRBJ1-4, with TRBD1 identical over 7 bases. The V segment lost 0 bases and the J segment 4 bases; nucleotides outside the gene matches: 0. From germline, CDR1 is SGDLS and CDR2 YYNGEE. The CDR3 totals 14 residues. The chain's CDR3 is CASSVGQGNEKLFF. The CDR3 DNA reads TGTGCCAGCAGCGTAGGACAGGGTAATGAAAAACTGTTTTTT. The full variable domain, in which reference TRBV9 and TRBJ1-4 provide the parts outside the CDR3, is DSGVTQTPKHLITATGQRVTLRCSPRSGDLSVYWYQQSLDQGLQFLIQYYNGEERAKGNILERFSAQQFPDLHSELNLSSLELGDSALYFCASSVGQGNEKLFFGSGTQLSVL.

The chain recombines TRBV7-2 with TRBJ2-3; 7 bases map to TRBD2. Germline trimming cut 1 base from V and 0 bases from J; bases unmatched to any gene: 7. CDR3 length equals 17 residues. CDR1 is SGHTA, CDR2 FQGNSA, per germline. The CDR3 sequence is CASSLEGGGISTDTQYF. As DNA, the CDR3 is TGTGCCAGCAGCTTAGAGGGCGGGGGAATTAGCACAGATACGCAGTATTTT. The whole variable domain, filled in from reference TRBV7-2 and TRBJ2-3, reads GAGVSQSPSNKVTEKGKDVELRCDPISGHTALYWYRQSLGQGLEFLIYFQGNSAPDKSGLPSDRFSAERTGGSVSTLTIQRTQQEDSAVYLCASSLEGGGISTDTQYFGPGTRLTVL.

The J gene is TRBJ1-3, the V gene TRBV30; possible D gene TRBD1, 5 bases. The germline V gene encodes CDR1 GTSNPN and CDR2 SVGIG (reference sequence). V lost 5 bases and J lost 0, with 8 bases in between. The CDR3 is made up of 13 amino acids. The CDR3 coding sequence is TGTGCCTGGTCCAGGGCCTCTGGAAACACCATATATTTT. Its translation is CAWSRASGNTIYF.

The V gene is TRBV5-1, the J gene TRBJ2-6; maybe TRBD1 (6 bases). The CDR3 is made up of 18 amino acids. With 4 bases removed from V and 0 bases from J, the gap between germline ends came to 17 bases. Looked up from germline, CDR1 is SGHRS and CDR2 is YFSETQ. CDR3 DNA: TGCGCCAGCAGCGAAGGGACAAGGGTTCACTCTGGGGCCAACGTCCTGACTTTC. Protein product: CASSEGTRVHSGANVLTF.

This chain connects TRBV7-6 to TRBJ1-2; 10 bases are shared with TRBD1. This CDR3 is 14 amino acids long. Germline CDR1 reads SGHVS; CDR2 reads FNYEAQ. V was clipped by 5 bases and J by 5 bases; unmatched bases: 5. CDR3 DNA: TGTGCCAGCAGCCCCGGGACAGGGGAGTATGGCTACACCTTC. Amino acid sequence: CASSPGTGEYGYTF.

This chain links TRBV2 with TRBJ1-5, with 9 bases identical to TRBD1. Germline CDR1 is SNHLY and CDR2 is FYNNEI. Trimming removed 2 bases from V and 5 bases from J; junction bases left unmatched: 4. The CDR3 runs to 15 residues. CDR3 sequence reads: CASSELRQGDQPQHF. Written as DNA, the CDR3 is TGTGCCAGCAGTGAACTGAGACAGGGGGATCAGCCCCAGCATTTT.

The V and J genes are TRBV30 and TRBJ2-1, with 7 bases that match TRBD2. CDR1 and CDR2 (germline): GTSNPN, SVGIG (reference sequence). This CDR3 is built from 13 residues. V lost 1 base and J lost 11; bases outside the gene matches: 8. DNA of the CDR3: TGTGCCTGGAGTGGACTAGCCAACAAGAAGCAGTTCTTC. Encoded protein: CAWSGLANKKQFF.

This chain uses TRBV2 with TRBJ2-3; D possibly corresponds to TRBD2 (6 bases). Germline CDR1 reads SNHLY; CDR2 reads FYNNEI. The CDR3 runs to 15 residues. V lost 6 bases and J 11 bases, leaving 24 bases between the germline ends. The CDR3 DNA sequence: TGTGCCAGCAGACCCCGCTTAACCGGGACTCACGTGCAGTATTTT. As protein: CASRPRLTGTHVQYF. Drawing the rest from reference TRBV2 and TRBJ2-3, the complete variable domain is EPEVTQTPSHQVTQMGQEVILRCVPISNHLYFYWYRQILGQKVEFLVSFYNNEISEKSEIFDDQFSVERPDGSNFTLKIRSTKLEDSAMYFCASRPRLTGTHVQYFGPGTRLTVL.

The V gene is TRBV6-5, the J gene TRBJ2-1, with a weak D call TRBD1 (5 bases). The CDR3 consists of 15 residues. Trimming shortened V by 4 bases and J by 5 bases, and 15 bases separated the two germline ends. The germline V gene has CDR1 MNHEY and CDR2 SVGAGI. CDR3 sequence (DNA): TGTGCCAGCAGTTCCGGACAAGCCCCGGACAATGAGCAGTTCTTC. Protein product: CASSSGQAPDNEQFF.

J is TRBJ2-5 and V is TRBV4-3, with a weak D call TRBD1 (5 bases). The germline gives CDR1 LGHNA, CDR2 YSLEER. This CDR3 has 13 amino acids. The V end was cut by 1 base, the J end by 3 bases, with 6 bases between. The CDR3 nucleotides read TGCGCCAGCAGCCAAGGACAGAAAGAGACCCAGTACTTC. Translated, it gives CASSQGQKETQYF.

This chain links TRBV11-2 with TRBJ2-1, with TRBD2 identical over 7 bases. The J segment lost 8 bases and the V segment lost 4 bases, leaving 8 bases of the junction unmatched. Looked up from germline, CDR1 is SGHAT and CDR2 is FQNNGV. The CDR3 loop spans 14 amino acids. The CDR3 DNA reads TGTGCCAGCAGCTCACCAGTCGGGAGGCATGAGCAGTTCTTC. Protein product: CASSSPVGRHEQFF.

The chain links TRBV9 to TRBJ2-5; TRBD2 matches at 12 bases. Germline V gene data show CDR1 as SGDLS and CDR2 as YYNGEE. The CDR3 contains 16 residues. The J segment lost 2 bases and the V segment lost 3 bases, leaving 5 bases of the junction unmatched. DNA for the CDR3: TGTGCCAGCAGCGCCGGGACTAGCGGGCGTCAAGAGACCCAGTACTTC. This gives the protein CASSAGTSGRQETQYF.

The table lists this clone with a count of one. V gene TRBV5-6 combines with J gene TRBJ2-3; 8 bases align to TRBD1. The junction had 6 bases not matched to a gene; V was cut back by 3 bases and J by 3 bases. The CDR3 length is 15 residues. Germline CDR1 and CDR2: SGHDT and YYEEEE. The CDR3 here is CASSSSGGSTDTQYF. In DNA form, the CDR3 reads TGTGCCAGCAGCTCGTCAGGGGGCTCAACAGATACGCAGTATTTT.

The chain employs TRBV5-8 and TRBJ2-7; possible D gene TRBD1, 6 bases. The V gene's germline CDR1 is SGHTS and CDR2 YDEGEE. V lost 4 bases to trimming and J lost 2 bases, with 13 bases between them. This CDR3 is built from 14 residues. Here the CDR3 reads CASSLRQATYEQYF. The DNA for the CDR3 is TGTGCCAGCAGCCTGAGACAGGCTACCTACGAGCAGTACTTC.

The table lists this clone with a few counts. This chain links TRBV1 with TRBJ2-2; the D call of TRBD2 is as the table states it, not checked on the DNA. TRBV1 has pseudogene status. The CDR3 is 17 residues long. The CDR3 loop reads CTSSQDPGLAYTGELFF. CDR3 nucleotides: TGCACCAGCAGCCAAGATCCGGGACTAGCGTACACCGGGGAGCTGTTTTTT.

The CDR3 DNA sequence: TGTGCCTGCCAGGGCAACTATGGCTACACCTTC. It is translated as CACQGNYGYTF. This sequence joins TRBV30 and TRBJ1-2, with D possibly being TRBD1 (5 bases). The CDR3 runs 11 residues. The germline CDR1 and CDR2 sequences are GTSNPN and SVGIG (reference sequence). Trimming shortened V by 6 bases and J by 2 bases, and 7 bases separated the two germline ends.

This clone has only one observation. CDR3 DNA sequence: TGCGCCAGCAGCTCGAAACAGACGACGGGAGGCTACACCTTC. Encoded protein: CASSSKQTTGGYTF. V gene TRBV5-1 combines with J gene TRBJ1-2; D is uncertain. The V gene's germline CDR1 is SGHRS and CDR2 YFSETQ. This CDR3 is 14 amino acids long. The ends were cut back, 3 bases at V and 8 bases at J, with 17 bases in the middle.

CDR3 nucleotide sequence: TGTGCCAGCAGCGTAGGTACAGGGAGCTCCTACGAGCAGTACTTC. Amino acid sequence: CASSVGTGSSYEQYF. The rearrangement uses TRBV9 and TRBJ2-7; tentatively, D is TRBD1 (6 bases). From germline, CDR1 is SGDLS and CDR2 YYNGEE. This CDR3 has 15 residues. Trimming pared 0 bases from V and 0 bases from J, leaving 10 bases between.

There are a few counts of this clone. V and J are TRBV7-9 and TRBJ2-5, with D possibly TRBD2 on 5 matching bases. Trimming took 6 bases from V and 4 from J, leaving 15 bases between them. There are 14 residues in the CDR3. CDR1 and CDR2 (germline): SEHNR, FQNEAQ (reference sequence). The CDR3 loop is CASSIYSGVETQYF. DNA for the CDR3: TGTGCCAGCAGTATTTACAGCGGAGTAGAGACCCAGTACTTC.

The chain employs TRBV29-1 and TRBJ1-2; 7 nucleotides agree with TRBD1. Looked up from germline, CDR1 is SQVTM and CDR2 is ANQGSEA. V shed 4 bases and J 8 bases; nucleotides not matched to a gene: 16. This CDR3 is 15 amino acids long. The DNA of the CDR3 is TGCAGCGTTGCTTTCGAGGGACAGAGTTTCAGCGGCTACACCTTC. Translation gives CSVAFEGQSFSGYTF.

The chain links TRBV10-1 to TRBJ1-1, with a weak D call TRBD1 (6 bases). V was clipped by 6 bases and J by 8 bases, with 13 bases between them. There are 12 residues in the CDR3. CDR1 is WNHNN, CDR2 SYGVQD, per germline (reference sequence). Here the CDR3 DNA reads TGCGCCAGCAGCGACACAGGGACCGAAGCTTTCTTT. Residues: CASSDTGTEAFF.

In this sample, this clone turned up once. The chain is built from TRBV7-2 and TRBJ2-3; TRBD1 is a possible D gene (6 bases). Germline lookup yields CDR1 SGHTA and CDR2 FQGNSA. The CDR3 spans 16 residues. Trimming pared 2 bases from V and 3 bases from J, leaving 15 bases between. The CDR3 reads CASSLSRDTLTDTQYF. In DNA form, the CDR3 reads TGTGCCAGCAGCTTATCACGGGACACACTTACAGATACGCAGTATTTT.